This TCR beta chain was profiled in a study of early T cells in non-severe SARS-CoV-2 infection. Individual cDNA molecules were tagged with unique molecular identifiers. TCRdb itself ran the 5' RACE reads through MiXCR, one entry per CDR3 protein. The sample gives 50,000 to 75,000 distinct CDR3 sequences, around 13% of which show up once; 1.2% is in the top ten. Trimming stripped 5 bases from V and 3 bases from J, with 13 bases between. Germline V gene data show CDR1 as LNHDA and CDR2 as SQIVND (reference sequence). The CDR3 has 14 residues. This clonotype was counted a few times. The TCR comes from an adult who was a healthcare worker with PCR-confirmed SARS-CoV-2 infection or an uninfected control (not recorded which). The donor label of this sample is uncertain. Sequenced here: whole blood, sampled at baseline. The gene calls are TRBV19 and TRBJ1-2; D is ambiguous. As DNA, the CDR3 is TGTGCCAGTAGTCTGATAGGATCATACTATGGCTACACCTTC. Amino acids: CASSLIGSYYGYTF.